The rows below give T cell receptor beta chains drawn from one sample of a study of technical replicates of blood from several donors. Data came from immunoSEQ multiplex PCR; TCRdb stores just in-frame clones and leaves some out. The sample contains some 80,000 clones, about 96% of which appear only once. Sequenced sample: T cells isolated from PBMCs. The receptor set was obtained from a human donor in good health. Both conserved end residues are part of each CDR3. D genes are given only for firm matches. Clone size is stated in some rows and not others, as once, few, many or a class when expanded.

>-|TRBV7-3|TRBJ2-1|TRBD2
CASSTSGGYINEQFF
TGTGCCAGCAGCACTAGCGGGGGGTATATCAATGAGCAGTTCTTC
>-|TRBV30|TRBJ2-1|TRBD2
CAWSSSGRGYYNEQFF
TGTGCCTGGAGTTCGAGCGGGAGAGGGTACTACAATGAGCAGTTCTTC
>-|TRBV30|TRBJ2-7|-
CAWSHYEQYF
TGTGCCTGGAGCCATTACGAGCAGTACTTC
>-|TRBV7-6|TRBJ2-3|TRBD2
CASSSMTSGITDTQYF
TGTGCCAGCAGCTCTATGACTAGCGGGATTACAGATACGCAGTATTTT
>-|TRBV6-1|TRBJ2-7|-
CASRGQGSYEQYF
TGTGCCAGCAGGGGACAAGGCTCCTACGAGCAGTACTTC
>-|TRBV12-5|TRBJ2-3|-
CASGPRSGDTQYF
TGTGCTAGTGGCCCACGTTCGGGAGATACGCAGTATTTT
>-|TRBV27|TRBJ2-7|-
CASSLSLPYEQYF
TGTGCCAGCAGTTTATCCCTTCCTTACGAGCAGTACTTC
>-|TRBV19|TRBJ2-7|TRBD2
CASSASGAGHEQYF
TGTGCCAGTAGTGCCAGCGGGGCCGGGCACGAGCAGTACTTC
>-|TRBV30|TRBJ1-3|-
CAWGHSGNTIYF
TGTGCCTGGGGACACTCTGGAAACACCATATATTTT
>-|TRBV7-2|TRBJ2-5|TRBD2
CASSQNLAGKETQYF
TGTGCCAGCAGCCAAAATCTAGCGGGAAAGGAGACCCAGTACTTC
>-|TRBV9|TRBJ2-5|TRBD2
CASSISGTPGETQYF
TGTGCCAGCAGCATAAGCGGGACTCCGGGAGAGACCCAGTACTTC
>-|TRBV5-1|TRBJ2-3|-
CASSLVSLEDTDTQYF
TGCGCCAGCAGCTTGGTTTCCCTGGAGGACACAGATACGCAGTATTTT
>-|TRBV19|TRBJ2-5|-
CASSKNGRVETQYF
TGTGCCAGTAGTAAGAACGGGAGAGTAGAGACCCAGTACTTC
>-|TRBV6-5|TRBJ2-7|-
CASWEGGHHEQYF
TGTGCCAGCTGGGAGGGGGGTCACCACGAGCAGTACTTC
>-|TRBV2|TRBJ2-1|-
CASTFGFSSNEQFF
TGTGCCAGCACCTTTGGTTTTAGTAGTAATGAGCAGTTCTTC
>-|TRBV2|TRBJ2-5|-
CASPEGSGETQYF
TGTGCCAGCCCCGAAGGCTCGGGGGAGACCCAGTACTTC
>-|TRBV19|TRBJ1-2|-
CASSIGQYGYTF
TGTGCCAGTAGTATCGGACAGTATGGCTACACCTTC
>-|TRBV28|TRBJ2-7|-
CATRGQDSWTGEQYF
TGTGCCACCAGAGGTCAGGACTCCTGGACGGGTGAGCAGTACTTC
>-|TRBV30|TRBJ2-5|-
CAWSVIETQYF
TGTGCCTGGAGTGTCATAGAGACCCAGTACTTC
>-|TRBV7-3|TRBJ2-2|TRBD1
CASSPGTGGIYTGELFF
TGTGCCAGCAGCCCCGGGACAGGGGGCATATACACCGGGGAGCTGTTTTTT
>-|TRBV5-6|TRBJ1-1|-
CASSLLLGLAEAFF
TGTGCCAGCAGCTTGTTGTTGGGACTTGCTGAAGCTTTCTTT
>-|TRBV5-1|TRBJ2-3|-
CASSFQRGTDTQYF
TGCGCCAGCAGCTTCCAACGGGGGACAGATACGCAGTATTTT
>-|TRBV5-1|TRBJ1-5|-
CASSLFSGSNQPQHF
TGCGCCAGCAGCTTGTTTTCAGGATCCAATCAGCCCCAGCATTTT
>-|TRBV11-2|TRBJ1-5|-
CASSLNRGGGQPQHF
TGTGCCAGCAGCTTAAACCGCGGCGGGGGGCAGCCCCAGCATTTT
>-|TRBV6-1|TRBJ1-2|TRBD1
CASRTGAYGYTF
TGTGCCAGCAGGACAGGGGCCTATGGCTACACCTTC
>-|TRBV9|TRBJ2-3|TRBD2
CASSVGLAGAGTDTQYF
TGTGCCAGCAGCGTGGGACTAGCGGGAGCGGGCACAGATACGCAGTATTTT
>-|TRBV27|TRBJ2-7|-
CASSFGRGNEQYF
TGTGCCAGCAGTTTTGGCAGGGGCAACGAGCAGTACTTC
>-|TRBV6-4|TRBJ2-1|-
CASSESASRNEQFF
TGTGCCAGCAGTGAGTCCGCTAGTAGAAATGAGCAGTTCTTC
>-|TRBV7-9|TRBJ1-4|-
CASSLAGMGSTNEKLFF
TGTGCCAGCAGCTTGGCGGGGATGGGATCAACTAATGAAAAACTGTTTTTT
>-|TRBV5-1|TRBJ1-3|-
CASSLSLAGTIYF
TGCGCCAGCAGCTTGTCATTGGCAGGGACCATATATTTT
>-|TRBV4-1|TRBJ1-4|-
CASSQDRMRGSEKLFF
TGCGCCAGCAGCCAAGATCGTATGCGGGGAAGTGAAAAACTGTTTTTT
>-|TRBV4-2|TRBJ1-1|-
CASSQDRGTEAFF
TGTGCCAGCAGCCAAGATAGGGGAACTGAAGCTTTCTTT
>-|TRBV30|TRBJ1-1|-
CAWSGLGNTEAFF
TGTGCCTGGAGTGGACTCGGGAACACTGAAGCTTTCTTT
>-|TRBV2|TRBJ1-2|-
CASSPQSRGYGYTF
TGTGCCAGCAGTCCCCAGAGTCGAGGCTATGGCTACACCTTC
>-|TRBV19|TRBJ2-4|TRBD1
CASSTTGTGDTNIQYF
TGTGCCAGTAGTACAACCGGGACAGGGGATACAAACATTCAGTACTTC
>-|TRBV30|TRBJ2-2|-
CAWSGTASGELFF
TGTGCCTGGAGTGGGACAGCGTCCGGGGAGCTGTTTTTT
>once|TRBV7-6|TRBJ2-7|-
CASSLRGREDEQYF
TGTGCCAGCAGCTTAAGAGGGCGAGAGGACGAGCAGTACTTC
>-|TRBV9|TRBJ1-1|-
CASSPMGGNTEAFF
TGTGCCAGCAGCCCCATGGGGGGGAACACTGAAGCTTTCTTT
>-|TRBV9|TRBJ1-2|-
CASSLQGGGYTF
TGTGCCAGCAGCCTACAGGGCGGGGGCTACACCTTC
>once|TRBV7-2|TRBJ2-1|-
CASSLVGSNNNEQFF
TGTGCCAGCAGCTTAGTCGGGTCCAACAACAATGAGCAGTTCTTC
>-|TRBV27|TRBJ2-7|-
CASSLALRGEGNSYEQYF
TGTGCCAGCAGTTTGGCGCTAAGGGGGGAGGGAAACTCCTACGAGCAGTACTTC
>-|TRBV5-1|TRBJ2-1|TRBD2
CASSRDYGLGNEQFF
TGCGCCAGCAGCCGGGACTATGGGTTAGGCAATGAGCAGTTCTTC
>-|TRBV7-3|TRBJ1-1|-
CASSPSGFTEAFF
TGTGCCAGCAGCCCCTCGGGTTTCACTGAAGCTTTCTTT
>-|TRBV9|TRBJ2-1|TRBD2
CASSVAGGINNEQFF
TGTGCCAGCAGCGTAGCGGGAGGGATTAACAATGAGCAGTTCTTC
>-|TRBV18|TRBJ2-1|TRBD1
CASSPFQGASEEQFF
TGTGCCAGCTCACCTTTTCAGGGGGCTTCCGAGGAGCAGTTCTTC
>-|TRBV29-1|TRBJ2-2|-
CSVTPDTGELFF
TGCAGCGTTACCCCGGACACCGGGGAGCTGTTTTTT
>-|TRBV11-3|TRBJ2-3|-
CASSLARDTQYF
TGTGCCAGCAGCTTAGCTCGAGATACGCAGTATTTT
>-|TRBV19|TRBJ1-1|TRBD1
CASSLRGPETEAFF
TGTGCCAGTAGTCTCAGGGGGCCGGAGACTGAAGCTTTCTTT
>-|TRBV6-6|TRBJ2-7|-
CASSYSSGALGYEQYF
TGTGCCAGCAGTTACTCATCAGGGGCCCTGGGATACGAGCAGTACTTC
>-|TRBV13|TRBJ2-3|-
CASSLDIATDTQYF
TGTGCCAGCAGCTTAGATATAGCCACAGATACGCAGTATTTT
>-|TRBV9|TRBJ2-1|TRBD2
CASSVGWAGVEYNEQFF
TGTGCCAGCAGCGTAGGATGGGCGGGAGTAGAATACAATGAGCAGTTCTTC
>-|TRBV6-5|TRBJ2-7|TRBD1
CASSYGGQGYEQYF
TGTGCCAGCAGTTACGGGGGACAGGGCTACGAGCAGTACTTC
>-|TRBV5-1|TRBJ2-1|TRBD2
CASSLPSGTFEQFF
TGCGCCAGCAGCTTGCCAAGCGGGACCTTTGAGCAGTTCTTC
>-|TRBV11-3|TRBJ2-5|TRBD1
CASSFGTGGQETQYF
TGTGCCAGCAGCTTCGGGACAGGGGGCCAAGAGACCCAGTACTTC
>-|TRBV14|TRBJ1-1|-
CASSPGHLLMNTEAFF
TGTGCCAGCAGCCCCGGACATCTACTCATGAACACTGAAGCTTTCTTT
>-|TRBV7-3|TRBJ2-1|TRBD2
CASSVTSGSDEQFF
TGTGCCAGCAGCGTGACTAGCGGGAGCGATGAGCAGTTCTTC
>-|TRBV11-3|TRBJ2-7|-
CASSYTGEAVEQYF
TGTGCCAGCAGTTACACAGGGGAGGCGGTCGAGCAGTACTTC
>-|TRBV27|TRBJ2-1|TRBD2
CASSPRTSPDEQFF
TGTGCCAGCAGTCCTCGGACTAGCCCTGATGAGCAGTTCTTC
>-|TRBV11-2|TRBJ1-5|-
CASSLDLAVTVNQPQHF
TGTGCCAGCAGCTTAGATCTGGCGGTCACCGTCAATCAGCCCCAGCATTTT